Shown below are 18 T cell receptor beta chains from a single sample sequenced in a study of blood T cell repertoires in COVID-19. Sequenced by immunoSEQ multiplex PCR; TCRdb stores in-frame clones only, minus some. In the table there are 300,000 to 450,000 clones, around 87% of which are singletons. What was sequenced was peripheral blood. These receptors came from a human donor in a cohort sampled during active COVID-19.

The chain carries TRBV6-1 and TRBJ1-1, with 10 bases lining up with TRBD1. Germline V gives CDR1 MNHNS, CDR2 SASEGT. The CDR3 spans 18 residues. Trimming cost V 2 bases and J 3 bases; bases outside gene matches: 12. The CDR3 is CASSEFSPGTGEYTEAFF. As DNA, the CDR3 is TGTGCCAGCAGTGAATTCAGTCCCGGGACAGGGGAATACACTGAAGCTTTCTTT.

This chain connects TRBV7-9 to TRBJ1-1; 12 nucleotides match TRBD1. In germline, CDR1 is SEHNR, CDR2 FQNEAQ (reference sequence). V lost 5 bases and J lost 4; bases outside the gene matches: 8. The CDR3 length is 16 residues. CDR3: CASSPGTGGFGTEAFF. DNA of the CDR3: TGTGCCAGCAGCCCCGGGACAGGGGGCTTCGGCACTGAAGCTTTCTTT.

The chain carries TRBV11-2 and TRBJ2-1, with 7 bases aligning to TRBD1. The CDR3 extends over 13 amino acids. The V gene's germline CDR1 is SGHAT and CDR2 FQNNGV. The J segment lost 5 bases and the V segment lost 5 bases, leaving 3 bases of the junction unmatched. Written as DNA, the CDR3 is TGTGCCAGCAGCCAAGACAGGGACAATGAGCAGTTCTTC. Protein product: CASSQDRDNEQFF.

In DNA form, the CDR3 reads TGTGCCACCAGCAGCCGGTCTGGAAACACCATATATTTT. Amino acid sequence: CATSSRSGNTIYF. V gene TRBV15 combines with J gene TRBJ1-3, with D unclear. The germline CDR1 and CDR2 sequences are LNHNV and YYDKDF (reference sequence). Trimming removed 3 bases at V and 1 base at J, with 4 bases between. This CDR3 comprises 13 residues.

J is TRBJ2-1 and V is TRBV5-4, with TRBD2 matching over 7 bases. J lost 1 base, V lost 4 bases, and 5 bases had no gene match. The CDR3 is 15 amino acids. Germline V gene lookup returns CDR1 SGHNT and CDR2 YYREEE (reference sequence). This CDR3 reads CASSPSGPSYNEQFF. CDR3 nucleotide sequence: TGTGCCAGCAGCCCTAGCGGACCTTCCTACAATGAGCAGTTCTTC.

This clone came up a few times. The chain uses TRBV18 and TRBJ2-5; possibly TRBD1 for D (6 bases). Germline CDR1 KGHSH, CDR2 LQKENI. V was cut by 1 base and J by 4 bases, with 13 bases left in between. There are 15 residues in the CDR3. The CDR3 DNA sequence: TGTGCCAGCTCACCACTCCGGGACAAGCGAGAGACCCAGTACTTC. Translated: CASSPLRDKRETQYF.

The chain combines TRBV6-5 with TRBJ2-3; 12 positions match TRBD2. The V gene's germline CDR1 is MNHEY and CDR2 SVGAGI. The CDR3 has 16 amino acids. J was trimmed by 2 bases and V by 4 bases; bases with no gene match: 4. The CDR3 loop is CASSSLAGGVTDTQYF. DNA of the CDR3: TGTGCCAGCAGTTCTCTAGCGGGAGGGGTCACAGATACGCAGTATTTT.

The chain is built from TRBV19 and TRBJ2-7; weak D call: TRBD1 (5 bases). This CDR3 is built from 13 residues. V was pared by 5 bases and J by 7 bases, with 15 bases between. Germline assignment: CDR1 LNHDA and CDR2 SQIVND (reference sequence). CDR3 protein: CASSQTAAREQYF. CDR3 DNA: TGTGCCAGTAGTCAGACAGCAGCCCGAGAGCAGTACTTC. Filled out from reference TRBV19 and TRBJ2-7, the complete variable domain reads DGGITQSPKYLFRKEGQNVTLSCEQNLNHDAMYWYRQDPGQGLRLIYYSQIVNDFQKGDIAEGYSVSREKKESFPLTVTSAQKNPTAFYLCASSQTAAREQYFGPGTRLTVT.

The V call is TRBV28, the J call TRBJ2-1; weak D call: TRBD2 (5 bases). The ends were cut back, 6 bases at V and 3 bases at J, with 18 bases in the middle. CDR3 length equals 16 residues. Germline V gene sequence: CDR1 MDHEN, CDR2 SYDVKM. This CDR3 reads CASRHQGLIYYNEQFF. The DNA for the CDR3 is TGTGCCAGCAGACACCAAGGACTGATCTACTACAATGAGCAGTTCTTC.

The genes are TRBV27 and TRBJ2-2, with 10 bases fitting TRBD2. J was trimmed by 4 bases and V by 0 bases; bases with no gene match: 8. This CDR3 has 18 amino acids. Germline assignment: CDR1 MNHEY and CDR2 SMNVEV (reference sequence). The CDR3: CASSLSASGGSSTGELFF. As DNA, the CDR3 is TGTGCCAGCAGTTTATCGGCTAGCGGGGGCTCTTCCACCGGGGAGCTGTTTTTT.

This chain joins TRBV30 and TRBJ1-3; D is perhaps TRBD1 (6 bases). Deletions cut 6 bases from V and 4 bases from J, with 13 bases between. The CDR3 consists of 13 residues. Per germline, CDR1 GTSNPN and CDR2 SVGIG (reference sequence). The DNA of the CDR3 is TGTGCCTGCTCTACAGGGCAAGGAAACACCATATATTTT. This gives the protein CACSTGQGNTIYF.

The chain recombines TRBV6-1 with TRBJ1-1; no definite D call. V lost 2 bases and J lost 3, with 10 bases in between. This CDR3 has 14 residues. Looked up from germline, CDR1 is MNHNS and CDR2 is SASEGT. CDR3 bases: TGTGCCAGCAGTGAATTTTACAGAGACACTGAAGCTTTCTTT. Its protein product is CASSEFYRDTEAFF.

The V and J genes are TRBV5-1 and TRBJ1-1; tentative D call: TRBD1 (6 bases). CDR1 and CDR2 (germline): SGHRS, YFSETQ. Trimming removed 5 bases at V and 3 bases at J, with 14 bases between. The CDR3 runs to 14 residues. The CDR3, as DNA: TGCGCCAGCAGTAAAAGATCAGGGGACACTGAAGCTTTCTTT. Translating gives CASSKRSGDTEAFF.

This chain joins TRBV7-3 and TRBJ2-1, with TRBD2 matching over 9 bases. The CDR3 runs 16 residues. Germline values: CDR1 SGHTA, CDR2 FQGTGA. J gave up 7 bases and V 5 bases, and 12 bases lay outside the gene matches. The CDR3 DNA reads TGTGCCAGCAGCCGGGCCTACAGCGGGGGGTTGAATGAGCAGTTCTTC. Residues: CASSRAYSGGLNEQFF.

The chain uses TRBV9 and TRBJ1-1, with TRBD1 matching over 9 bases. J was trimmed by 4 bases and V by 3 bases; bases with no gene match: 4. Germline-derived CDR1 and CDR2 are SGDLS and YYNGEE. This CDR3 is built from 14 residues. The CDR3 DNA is TGTGCCAGCAGCGCCGGGACAGGGTCCACTGAAGCTTTCTTT. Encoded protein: CASSAGTGSTEAFF.

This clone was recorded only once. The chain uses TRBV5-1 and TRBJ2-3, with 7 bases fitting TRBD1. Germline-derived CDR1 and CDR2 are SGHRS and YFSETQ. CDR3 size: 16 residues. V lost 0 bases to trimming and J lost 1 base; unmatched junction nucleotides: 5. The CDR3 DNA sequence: TGCGCCAGCAGCTTGGCGGGTACAGGGGGCACAGATACGCAGTATTTT. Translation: CASSLAGTGGTDTQYF.

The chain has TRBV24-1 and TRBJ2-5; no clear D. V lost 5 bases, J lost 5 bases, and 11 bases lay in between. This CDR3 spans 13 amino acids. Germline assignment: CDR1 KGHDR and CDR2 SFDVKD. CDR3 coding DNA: TGTGCCACCAGTGGTGAGACATGGGAGACCCAGTACTTC. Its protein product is CATSGETWETQYF.

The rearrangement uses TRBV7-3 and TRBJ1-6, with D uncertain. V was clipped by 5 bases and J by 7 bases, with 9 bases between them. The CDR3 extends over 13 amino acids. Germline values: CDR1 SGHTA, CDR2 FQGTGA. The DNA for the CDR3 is TGTGCCAGCAGCCTGGCAGTGAATTCACCCCTCCACTTT. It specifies CASSLAVNSPLHF.